Sequencing of this T cell receptor (beta chain) was carried out in a study of cytomegalovirus exposure and HLA in healthy donors (dated by TCRdb to about 2017). About the investigation overall: An earlier analysis of some 550 of the donors reported 250 to 350 Gb of sequence data and some 120 million unique TCR beta sequences from 150 million to 200 million T cells. An early release that covered about 600 HLA-typed donors contained approximately 300 gigabases of sequencing data and roughly 84 million unique TCR sequences. Of the roughly 410 genotyped donors, 75% to 85% were placed in the genetic ancestry cluster associated with self-reported Caucasian donors. The study was designed to test whether signatures of past pathogen exposure could be identified by cataloging public T cell receptors. The study profiled the T cell repertoires of about 640 subjects by immunosequencing and related them to cytomegalovirus serostatus. Besides the first cohort of 666 subjects, a separate validation cohort made up of 120 different subjects was used. To predict cytomegalovirus infection status, the study brought together high-throughput TCR immunosequencing, statistical association of individual TCRs with disease status, and machine learning. In a later analysis, previously published TCR beta repertoires from more than 500 donors were re-analyzed and high-resolution HLA genotyping was added so that TCR occurrence patterns could be studied. Rather than drawing on any new phenotypic data, the later analysis identified candidate immune exposures from TCR beta sequences and the way those sequences occurred across donors. To decide whether each TCR beta V gene segment behaved as functional or pseudogenic, an earlier analysis of fewer than 750 of the donors relied on high-throughput TCR beta sequencing. Donor age, sex, ethnicity and CMV serostatus were collected together with the repertoire data. A later genetic analysis used genome-wide SNP genotypes for about 55% of the 666 donors, treating that subset as a discovery cohort. Every discovery cohort repertoire had been produced on one sequencing platform. Both class I and class II loci were covered by HLA typing, at four-digit resolution. The number of donors typed differed by locus, with about 629-630 for A, B, C, DRB1 and DQB1, roughly 550 for DQA1, 600 to 610 for DPA1, and around 460 for DPB1. Because of strong linkage in the cohort, a few DR-DQ haplotypes were treated as single units for association and clustering. Among 300 to 500 genotyped donors of the cohort, an average of about 240,000 unique TCR beta nucleotide sequences was sequenced per donor, of which 15% to 20% were non-productive.

In the germline V gene (reference sequence), CDR1 corresponds to SGHNT and CDR2 to YYREEE. The CDR3 goes from the cysteine to the phenylalanine over 15 residues. This entry keeps only the CDR3 DNA: 45 bases, framed from base 1. Trimming takes 2 bases from V and 7 bases from J, and the germline ends sit 19 bases apart. Summary of the overall study and its limitations: Compared with the roughly 600-donor mean, donors in an Asian-associated ancestry cluster had fewer N-insertions in productive TCRs, according to a later genetic analysis. In vitro tests confirmed that a few of the cytomegalovirus-associated TCR beta chains recognize cytomegalovirus antigens. Most TCR sequences were seen in very few donors, while some public TCRs were found in many individuals. A group of highly shared sequence variants was considered likely to be a technical artifact of the sequencing pipeline. A total of about 180 TCR beta chains were listed by the study as associated with cytomegalovirus. Correlated functional status among segregating V segments might reflect linkage disequilibrium, but an unknown experimental factor could not be ruled out. In a later genetic analysis, a missense DCLRE1C variant was associated with V-gene and J-gene trimming of TCR beta chains, and the association was replicated in an independent cohort. According to a later analysis, parvovirus B19, influenza, CMV and Epstein-Barr virus appeared linked to several top co-occurrence clusters. Some IMGT-functional V segments, including TRBV6-2 and TRBV6-3, could not be told apart with the 87-base-pair reads, so those segments were excluded. In an earlier analysis of about 550 of the donors, most TCR beta V segments were observed in productive rearrangements about 87% or about 30% of the time, broadly matching IMGT annotations. According to a later analysis, most CMV-associated TCR beta chains appeared to be HLA-restricted, and the HLA associations seemed to be driven largely by CMV exposure. In both the original and validation cohorts, the classifier was reported to diagnose cytomegalovirus status with high specificity and sensitivity. Because counts were too low, more than 15 rarely observed V segments, including chromosome 9 orphons, were excluded from the earlier analysis of a few hundred of the donors. The cohort was sequenced for TCR beta chains only, and without alpha or paired-chain data the features that could be detected were limited. A later analysis associated around 16,000 TCR beta sequences with specific HLA alleles at a false discovery rate of 0.05. It was suggested by the authors that the approach could potentially be generalized to other disease states and immunological phenotypes. Immune exposure information for the cohort was limited to CMV serostatus. Because some donors lacked HLA typing at each locus, the association tests relied only on the typed subset. When HLA alleles, especially DR and DQ, strongly co-occurred, TCR associations were difficult to assign to individual alleles. In a later analysis, TCR association rates were found to vary across HLA loci, with the most associated TCRs seen for DRB1 alleles and the fewest for HLA-C alleles. A further reported finding was that TCR beta sequences accurately predicted the HLA-A and HLA-B alleles for most subjects in the first cohort. Compared with equally common non-associated chains, HLA-associated TCR beta chains in a later analysis were more clonally expanded and had lower generation probabilities. The presence/absence analyses assumed that sequencing depth was roughly uniform across donors, and that assumption may not be true.

Library method: the immunoSEQ multiplex PCR assay. The multiplex PCR relied on a mix of 60 forward primers for TCR Vbeta segments and 13 reverse primers for TCR Jbeta segments. The CDR3 region of rearranged TCR beta genes was amplified from genomic DNA by a multiplex PCR assay. The Illumina HiSeq System was used to sequence the amplified TCR beta libraries as 87-base-pair reads. The original methods were these. A later analysis counted 75 million to 100 million unique TCR beta chains across the 666 repertoires, and 9 million to 14 million of these chains were shared by at least two donors. Raw reads were error-corrected and collapsed into unique sequences by a nearest-neighbor algorithm in which closely related sequences were merged to remove PCR and sequencing errors. To assign V, D and J gene segments, CDR3 sequences were aligned to IMGT reference sequences. For a sequence to be retained, a match of at least six nucleotides was required to both a V gene segment and a J gene segment. Rearrangements were classified as productive when the CDR3 lacked stop codons and remained in frame with V and J, and all other rearrangements were classified as non-productive. CDR3 was defined according to IMGT convention as the region running from the second conserved V-encoded cysteine to the conserved J-encoded phenylalanine. The earlier analysis of fewer than 700 of the donors excluded sequences that lacked an unambiguous match to a single V gene segment. In an earlier analysis of several hundred of the donors, a V segment was called functional when productive rearrangements were above 56.7%, and segregating when the standard deviation between donors exceeded 5%. A statistical classification framework was developed to diagnose cytomegalovirus status using the catalog of TCR beta chain sequences. V and J gene assignment, in a later analysis, came from comparing TCR nucleotide sequences with IMGT/GENE-DB human TR gene sequences. A later analysis assigned CDR3 sequences and most-parsimonious VDJ recombination scenarios with the TCRdist pipeline. In a later analysis, every TCR beta chain was defined by the combination of its CDR3 amino acid sequence and its V-gene family, and reads without a unique V-gene family were dropped. As a way to deal with suspected cross-contamination and a sequencing artifact, a later analysis dropped hundreds of nucleotide sequences that were highly shared and had low generation probability. In a later analysis, a clonal expansion index was calculated for each public chain from normalized within-repertoire ranks of inferred template counts. A later analysis computed generation probabilities with a VDJ recombination model fitted to out-of-frame rearrangements, and checked the results against IGoR. A later analysis scored TCR-TCR, TCR-HLA and TCR-CMV co-occurrence with hypergeometric tests, applying a repertoire-size bias correction to TCR pairs. To estimate false discovery rates, a later analysis permuted the HLA or CMV assignments 20 times. In a later analysis, co-occurring TCRs were grouped with DBSCAN, and TCRdist sequence similarity was added when clustering was performed within HLA-allele-positive subsets. For co-occurrence clustering, repertoires with fewer than 30,000 or more than 120,000 public chains were excluded, along with roughly 5 repertoires with anomalous nucleotide sharing. Entries here come from immuneACCESS through TCRdb and include only in-frame sequences with V and J called. Some clones fail to appear in such tables; in the studies checked, an unresolved V gene covers under half of the shortfall, and the cause of the remainder is unknown. V and J calls and clone size are those listed in that table; D and trimming were worked out from the DNA. The sample records some 120,000 clones, 75% to 85% of which are singletons. 1% of the sample is held by the ten biggest clonotypes.

In its sample, this clone was seen once. Its antigen remains undetermined. Base qualities are not provided; no much larger clone lies one nucleotide away. Other DNA sequences from this sample encode an identical CDR3 as well. In total, 600 or so healthy bone marrow donors made up the cohort. Cohort members were all nominally healthy when sampled, although unrecorded immune exposures were likely present. The donor was CMV seronegative and was included in the group of a few hundred seronegative cohort members. A peripheral blood sample was provided by each donor, and peripheral blood mononuclear cells were used for TCR beta sequencing. Genomic DNA was extracted from the blood cell samples with the Qiagen DNeasy Blood Extraction Kit.

The origin of this receptor is a middle-aged man in good health and CMV-seronegative. In this chain, TRBV5-4 is recombined with TRBJ2-7; a weak D assignment points to TRBD1 (6 bases agree). The sequenced sample consisted of PBMCs. The nucleotide sequence is given as TGTGCCAGCAGCTTCGCCCGACAGGTTTCGGAGGAGCAGTACTTC. This translates into CASSFARQVSEEQYF.